This T cell receptor (beta chain) was sequenced for a study of CD8 T cells in Susac syndrome. Reverse transcription used about 0.45 to 1 ug RNA and random hexamers. Amplification of TCR beta CDR3 was carried out by immunoSEQ multiplex PCR, which covered 54 Vbeta and 13 Jbeta segments. TCRdb passed the immunoSEQ multiplex PCR reads through MiXCR, listing each CDR3 protein once. Of 100,000 to 150,000 distinct CDR3 sequences listed, approximately 93% are singletons. V lost 5 bases and J 0 bases, leaving 11 bases between the germline ends. The CDR3 is 15 amino acids. Germline assignment: CDR1 LGHNA and CDR2 YNFKEQ. In blood CD8+ and CD4+ T cells, TCR beta underwent sequencing.

V gene TRBV4-2 combines with J gene TRBJ2-1, with unresolved D. The sequencing sample was made of CD8+ T cells from PBMCs. This clonotype originated in a human donor with multiple sclerosis. CDR3 protein: CASSATRASYNEQFF. The CDR3 nucleotides read TGTGCCAGCAGCGCCACGCGTGCCTCCTACAATGAGCAGTTCTTC.